Below are 21 T cell receptor beta chains sequenced from a single sample in a study of neoadjuvant anti-PD-1 for oral cavity cancer. Assay used: immunoSEQ multiplex PCR; TCRdb lists only in-frame clones, some missing. This table has about 14,000 clones, less than 85% appearing once. Source: PBMCs, taken before nivolumab (anti-PD-1) treatment. The receptors originated from a person aged 35-79 years with oral cavity squamous cell carcinoma.

This chain connects TRBV7-2 to TRBJ2-1; TRBD1 matches 8 bases. V shed 5 bases and J 8 bases; nucleotides not matched to a gene: 8. Germline-derived CDR1 and CDR2 are SGHTA and FQGNSA. This CDR3 has 14 residues. The CDR3 DNA sequence: TGTGCCAGCAGCCTGAGGACAGGGCAACATGAGCAGTTCTTC. Amino acids: CASSLRTGQHEQFF. The full variable domain, completed using reference TRBV7-2 and TRBJ2-1, is GAGVSQSPSNKVTEKGKDVELRCDPISGHTALYWYRQSLGQGLEFLIYFQGNSAPDKSGLPSDRFSAERTGGSVSTLTIQRTQQEDSAVYLCASSLRTGQHEQFFGPGTRLTVL.

The chain combines TRBV30 with TRBJ1-2; no firm D call. This CDR3 spans 12 amino acids. CDR1 is GTSNPN, CDR2 SVGIG, per germline (reference sequence). The V end was cut by 2 bases, the J end by 8 bases, with 12 bases between. The CDR3 loop reads CAWSPTDPGYTF. As DNA, the CDR3 is TGTGCCTGGAGTCCGACTGATCCGGGCTACACCTTC.

The chain couples TRBV11-2 to TRBJ1-2, with 8 bases that match TRBD1. The V gene's germline CDR1 is SGHAT and CDR2 FQNNGV. V lost 5 bases and J lost 4; bases outside the gene matches: 9. This CDR3 is 15 amino acids long. Here the CDR3 reads CASSPNRDRPYGYTF. For the CDR3, the DNA is TGTGCCAGCAGCCCGAATCGGGACAGGCCCTATGGCTACACCTTC. Full variable domain (missing parts from reference TRBV11-2 and TRBJ1-2): EAGVAQSPRYKIIEKRQSVAFWCNPISGHATLYWYQQILGQGPKLLIQFQNNGVVDDSQLPKDRFSAERLKGVDSTLKIQPAKLEDSAVYLCASSPNRDRPYGYTFGSGTRLTVV.

The chain uses TRBV2 and TRBJ1-1, with a tentative D call TRBD1 (6 bases). The CDR3 extends over 14 amino acids. Germline V gene data show CDR1 as SNHLY and CDR2 as FYNNEI. Trimming removed 8 bases at V and 5 bases at J, with 18 bases between. CDR3: CASVEGGARTEAFF. The CDR3 DNA reads TGTGCCAGCGTGGAAGGGGGGGCGCGAACTGAAGCTTTCTTT.

This chain uses TRBV2 with TRBJ1-5; possible D gene TRBD1, 5 bases. Trimming removed 4 bases from V and 0 bases from J, with 10 bases in between. Germline V lookup: CDR1 SNHLY, CDR2 FYNNEI. This CDR3 has 15 amino acids. The CDR3 DNA is TGTGCCAGCAGTGGAGGGGTGTATAGCAATCAGCCCCAGCATTTT. As protein: CASSGGVYSNQPQHF.

This clone has only a few counts. V gene TRBV7-8 combines with J gene TRBJ1-2; D is unresolved. V lost 1 base to trimming and J lost 5 bases, with 14 bases between them. In germline, CDR1 is SGHVS, CDR2 FQNEAQ. The CDR3 length is 15 residues. The CDR3 spells CASSLEGTGVYGYTF. The CDR3 coding sequence is TGTGCCAGCAGCTTAGAGGGTACGGGTGTATATGGCTACACCTTC.

The chain combines TRBV6-1 with TRBJ1-1, with a weak D call TRBD1 (5 bases). Germline CDR1 reads MNHNS; CDR2 reads SASEGT. V gave up 4 bases and J gave up 0 bases, with 15 bases separating them. The CDR3 is made up of 16 amino acids. The CDR3 DNA reads TGTGCCAGCAGTGCCCTACCGGCAGGGCTGAACACTGAAGCTTTCTTT. Residues: CASSALPAGLNTEAFF.

CDR3 sequence (DNA): TGTGCCAGTGGACCCCAGGGAGGCAATCAGCCCCAGCATTTT. It translates to CASGPQGGNQPQHF. The rearrangement links TRBV19 to TRBJ1-5; possibly TRBD1 for D (5 bases). The CDR3 extends over 14 amino acids. Trimming removed 8 bases at V and 2 bases at J, with 13 bases between. The V gene's germline CDR1 is LNHDA and CDR2 SQIVND (reference sequence).

The rearrangement uses TRBV14 and TRBJ1-4; D is perhaps TRBD1 (5 bases). Germline V gene data show CDR1 as SGHDN and CDR2 as FVKESK. V was cut by 2 bases and J by 5 bases, with 12 bases left in between. CDR3 size: 15 residues. CDR3 region: CASSQRRGINEKLFF. CDR3 in DNA: TGTGCCAGCAGCCAACGCCGGGGGATAAATGAAAAACTGTTTTTT.

This chain connects TRBV14 to TRBJ1-1, with D perhaps TRBD1 (5 bases). V gave up 4 bases and J gave up 2 bases, with 11 bases separating them. Looked up from germline, CDR1 is SGHDN and CDR2 is FVKESK. The CDR3 has 14 residues. The DNA of the CDR3 is TGTGCCAGCAGCCGCCTTGGGGGTAACACTGAAGCTTTCTTT. This translates into CASSRLGGNTEAFF.

The chain employs TRBV11-2 and TRBJ1-6, with a weak D call TRBD1 (5 bases). Germline V gene data show CDR1 as SGHAT and CDR2 as FQNNGV. V lost 1 base and J 6 bases, leaving 13 bases between the germline ends. The CDR3 runs 16 residues. This CDR3 reads CASSLVPPGGNSPLHF. The DNA for the CDR3 is TGTGCCAGCAGCTTAGTCCCCCCGGGGGGTAATTCACCCCTCCACTTT.

The rearrangement uses TRBV7-8 and TRBJ1-1, with D maybe TRBD1 (6 bases). This CDR3 is 15 amino acids long. With 5 bases removed from V and 3 bases from J, the gap between germline ends came to 16 bases. Germline values: CDR1 SGHVS, CDR2 FQNEAQ. DNA of the CDR3: TGTGCCAGCAGCCTATACAGGGTCGGTGACACTGAAGCTTTCTTT. Translation gives CASSLYRVGDTEAFF.

CDR3: CASSSTRHGYTF. For the CDR3, the DNA is TGTGCCAGCAGCTCCACCCGCCATGGCTACACCTTC. The V call is TRBV11-2, the J call TRBJ1-2; no clear D. Germline V gene lookup returns CDR1 SGHAT and CDR2 FQNNGV. Deletions cut 4 bases from V and 6 bases from J, with 9 bases between. The CDR3 extends over 12 amino acids.

The chain is built from TRBV5-1 and TRBJ1-4; no firm D call. Trimming removed 5 bases at V and 0 bases at J, with 8 bases between. CDR1 and CDR2 (germline): SGHRS, YFSETQ. This CDR3 is built from 14 residues. The CDR3 here is CASRPQSTNEKLFF. In DNA, the CDR3 is TGCGCCAGCAGGCCCCAGTCAACTAATGAAAAACTGTTTTTT.

This chain joins TRBV5-4 and TRBJ1-2, with D unresolved. Between the trimmed V and J ends, which lost 5 bases and 7 bases, there was a span of 15 bases. The CDR3 spans 13 residues. The germline V gene has CDR1 SGHNT and CDR2 YYREEE (reference sequence). CDR3 bases: TGTGCCAGCAGTCAGCCAAGGTTCTCTGGCTACACCTTC. Translated: CASSQPRFSGYTF. The entire variable domain, with the rest obtained from reference TRBV5-4 and TRBJ1-2, is as follows: ETGVTQSPTHLIKTRGQQVTLRCSSQSGHNTVSWYQQALGQGPQFIFQYYREEENGRGNFPPRFSGLQFPNYSSELNVNALELDDSALYLCASSQPRFSGYTFGSGTRLTVV.

The V and J genes are TRBV19 and TRBJ2-2; 7 positions agree with TRBD2. The CDR3 covers 16 residues. Germline CDR1 and CDR2: LNHDA and SQIVND (reference sequence). The V and J ends lost 3 bases and 3 bases, in that order; junction bases with no gene match: 7. DNA of the CDR3: TGTGCCAGTAGTATGGTGGCGGGAGTGTACACCGGGGAGCTGTTTTTT. This sequence encodes CASSMVAGVYTGELFF.

The chain uses TRBV7-9 and TRBJ2-7; D might be TRBD2 (5 bases). In germline, CDR1 is SEHNR, CDR2 FQNEAQ (reference sequence). CDR3 length equals 12 residues. The germline V and J ends were trimmed by 2 bases and 3 bases, with 5 bases remaining between them. The CDR3 loop is CASSLTSYEQYF. The CDR3 DNA reads TGTGCCAGCAGCTTAACTAGCTACGAGCAGTACTTC.

The chain combines TRBV6-5 with TRBJ1-2; D not certain. V lost 0 bases and J 3 bases, leaving 11 bases between the germline ends. CDR3 length equals 15 residues. Germline V gene data show CDR1 as MNHEY and CDR2 as SVGAGI. The CDR3 nucleotides are TGTGCCAGCAGTTACTCGACTCAGGCGTACTATGGCTACACCTTC. This translates into CASSYSTQAYYGYTF.

This clone was detected only a few times. This chain links TRBV4-1 with TRBJ1-6; D is undetermined. With 4 bases removed from V and 9 bases from J, the gap between germline ends came to 13 bases. CDR1 MGHRA and CDR2 YSYEKL come from the germline V gene. The CDR3 is 14 residues long. CDR3 sequence reads: CASSPTGRTSPLHF. CDR3 nucleotides: TGCGCCAGCAGCCCCACGGGCAGAACTTCACCCCTCCACTTT.

This clone was seen once. CDR3 nucleotides: TGTGCCAGCAAAGACTCTCCTGCTGGCGGGGAGCTGTTTTTT. This gives the protein CASKDSPAGGELFF. This chain uses TRBV14 with TRBJ2-2; no clear D. V dropped 7 bases and J dropped 7 bases, with 16 bases sitting between them. This CDR3 region has 14 residues. The V gene's germline CDR1 is SGHDN and CDR2 FVKESK.

The V and J genes are TRBV7-3 and TRBJ1-1; D gene ambiguous. The CDR3 is 12 amino acids. V was clipped by 5 bases and J by 8 bases, with 12 bases between them. Germline values: CDR1 SGHTA, CDR2 FQGTGA. As DNA, the CDR3 is TGTGCCAGCAGCCCGCCTTCAGGAGAAGCTTTCTTT. It yields the protein CASSPPSGEAFF.